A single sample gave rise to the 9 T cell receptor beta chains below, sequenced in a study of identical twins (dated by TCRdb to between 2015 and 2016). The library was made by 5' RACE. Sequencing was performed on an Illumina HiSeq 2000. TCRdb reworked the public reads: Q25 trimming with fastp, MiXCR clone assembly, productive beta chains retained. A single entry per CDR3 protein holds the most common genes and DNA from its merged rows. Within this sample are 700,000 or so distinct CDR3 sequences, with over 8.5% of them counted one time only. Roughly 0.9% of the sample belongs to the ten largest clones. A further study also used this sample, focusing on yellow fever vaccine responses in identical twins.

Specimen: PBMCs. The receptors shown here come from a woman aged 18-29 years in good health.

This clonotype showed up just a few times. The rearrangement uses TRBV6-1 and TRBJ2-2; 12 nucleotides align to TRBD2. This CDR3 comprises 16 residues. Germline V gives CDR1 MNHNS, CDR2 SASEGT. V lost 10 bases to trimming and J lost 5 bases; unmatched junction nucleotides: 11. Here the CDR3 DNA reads TGTGCCACCGTTCTACTAGCGGGAGGTTATACCGGGGAGCTGTTTTTT. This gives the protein CATVLLAGGYTGELFF.

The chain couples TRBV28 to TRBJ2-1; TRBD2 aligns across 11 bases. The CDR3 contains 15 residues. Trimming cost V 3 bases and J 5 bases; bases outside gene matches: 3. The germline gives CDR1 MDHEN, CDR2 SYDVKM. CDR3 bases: TGTGCCAGCAGTTTCCGGGGACTAGCGGACAATGAGCAGTTCTTC. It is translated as CASSFRGLADNEQFF.

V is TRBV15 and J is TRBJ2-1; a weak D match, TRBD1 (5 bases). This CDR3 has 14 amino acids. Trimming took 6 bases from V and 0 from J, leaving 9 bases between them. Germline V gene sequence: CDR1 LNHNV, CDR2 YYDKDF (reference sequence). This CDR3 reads CATSYRSSYNEQFF. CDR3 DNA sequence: TGTGCCACCAGTTACAGGAGCTCCTACAATGAGCAGTTCTTC.

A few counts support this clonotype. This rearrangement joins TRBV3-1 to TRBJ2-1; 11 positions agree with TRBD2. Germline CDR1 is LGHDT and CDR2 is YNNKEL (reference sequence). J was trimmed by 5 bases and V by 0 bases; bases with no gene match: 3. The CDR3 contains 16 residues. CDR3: CASSQDIAGGDNEQFF. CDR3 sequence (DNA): TGTGCCAGCAGCCAAGATATAGCGGGGGGGGACAATGAGCAGTTCTTC.

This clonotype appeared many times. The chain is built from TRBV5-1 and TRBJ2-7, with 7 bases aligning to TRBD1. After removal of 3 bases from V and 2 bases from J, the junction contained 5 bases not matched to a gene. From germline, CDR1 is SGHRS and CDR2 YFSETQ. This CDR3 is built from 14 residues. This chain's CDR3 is CASSWETGPYEQYF. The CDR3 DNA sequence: TGCGCCAGCAGCTGGGAGACAGGGCCCTACGAGCAGTACTTC.

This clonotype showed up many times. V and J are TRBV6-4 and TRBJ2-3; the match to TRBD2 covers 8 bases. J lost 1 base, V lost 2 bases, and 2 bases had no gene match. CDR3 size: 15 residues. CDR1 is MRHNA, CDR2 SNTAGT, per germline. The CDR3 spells CASSDEAGGTDTQYF. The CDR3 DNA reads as TGTGCCAGCAGTGACGAAGCGGGGGGCACAGATACGCAGTATTTT.

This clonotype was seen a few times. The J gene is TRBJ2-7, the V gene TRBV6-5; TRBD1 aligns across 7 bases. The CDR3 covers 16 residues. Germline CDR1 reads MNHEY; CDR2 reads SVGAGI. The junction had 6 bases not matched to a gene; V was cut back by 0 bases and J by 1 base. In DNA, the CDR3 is TGTGCCAGCAGTTACTCCTCGACAGGGAGATCCTACGAGCAGTACTTC. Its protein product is CASSYSSTGRSYEQYF.

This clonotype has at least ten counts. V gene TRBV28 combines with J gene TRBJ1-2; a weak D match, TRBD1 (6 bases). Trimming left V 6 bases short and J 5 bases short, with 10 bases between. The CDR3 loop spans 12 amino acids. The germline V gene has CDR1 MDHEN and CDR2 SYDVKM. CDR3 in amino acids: CASRTGIYGYTF. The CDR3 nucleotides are TGTGCCAGCAGAACAGGGATTTATGGCTACACCTTC.

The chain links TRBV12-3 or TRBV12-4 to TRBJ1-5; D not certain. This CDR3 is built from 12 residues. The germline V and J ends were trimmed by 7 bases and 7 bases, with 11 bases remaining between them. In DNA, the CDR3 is TGTGCCAGCACTCTAAGACGGCAGCCCCAGCATTTT. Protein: CASTLRRQPQHF.